This T cell receptor beta chain appears in the sequencing data of a study of CD8+CD57+ T cells in acquired aplastic anemia. Overall study: Sorted CD4+ and CD8+ cells gave an average of around 3.1 ug of DNA. Around 11 million reads, on average, were obtained for CD4+ cells from healthy donors. Broader study findings: With respect to CD8+ Simpson's diversity, patients and controls did not differ significantly.

Genomic DNA was employed as the template in profiling TCR beta VDJ and CDR3. TCRdb used MiXCR to reprocess the reads, holding one entry per CDR3 protein. This table holds tens of thousands of distinct CDR3 sequences, 40% to 50% found once. As regards this clonotype: Antigen: not known.

CDR3 length equals 10 residues. V lost 4 bases and J 11 bases, leaving 10 bases between the germline ends. From germline, CDR1 is SQVTM and CDR2 ANQGSEA. What was sequenced was sorted CD4+, CD8+, or CD8+CD57+ T cells (not recorded which) from PBMCs. The sequence was collected from a human donor in good health, serving as a control. The V and J genes are TRBV29-1 and TRBJ2-3; no firm D call. The CDR3 reads CSVVWDEQYF. CDR3 bases: TGCAGCGTTGTTTGGGATGAGCAGTATTTT.